Included here is one T cell receptor beta chain sequence, with context. Antigen unknown. The data originate from a study of cytomegalovirus exposure and HLA in healthy donors. General observations from the study: TCR beta sequences reportedly predicted the HLA-A and HLA-B alleles of most subjects accurately.

PCR used 60 Vbeta primers and 13 Jbeta primers. Repertoires were generated with immunoSEQ multiplex PCR, while TCRdb's copy carries only in-frame clones and drops some. The sample contains about 140,000 clones, 82% of which appear only once. Sequenced material: PBMCs. The clonotype comes from a man aged 25 to 40 in good health and CMV-seropositive.

The CDR3 sequence is CASSPQGAGEQYF. CDR3 DNA: TGTGCCAGCAGCCCACAGGGGGCGGGAGAGCAGTACTTC. The rearrangement uses TRBV7-9 and TRBJ2-7, with TRBD1 identical over 9 bases. The junction had 6 bases not matched to a gene; V was cut back by 5 bases and J by 7 bases. CDR1 is SEHNR and CDR2 is FQNEAQ in the germline V gene (reference sequence). The CDR3 length is 13 residues.